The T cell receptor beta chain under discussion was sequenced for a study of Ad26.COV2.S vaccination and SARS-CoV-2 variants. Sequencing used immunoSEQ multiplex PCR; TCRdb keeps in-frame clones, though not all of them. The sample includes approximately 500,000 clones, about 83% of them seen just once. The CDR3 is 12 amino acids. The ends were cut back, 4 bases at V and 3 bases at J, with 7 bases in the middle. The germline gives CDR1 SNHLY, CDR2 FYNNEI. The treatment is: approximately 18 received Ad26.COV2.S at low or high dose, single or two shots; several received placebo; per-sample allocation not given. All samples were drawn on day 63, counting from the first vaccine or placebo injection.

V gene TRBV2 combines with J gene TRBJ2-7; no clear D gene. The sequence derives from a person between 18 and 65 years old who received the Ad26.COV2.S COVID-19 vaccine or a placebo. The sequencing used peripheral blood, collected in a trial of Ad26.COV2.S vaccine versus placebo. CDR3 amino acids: CASSAQLYEQYF. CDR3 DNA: TGTGCCAGCAGTGCACAGCTCTACGAGCAGTACTTC.